This T cell receptor beta chain was sequenced in a study of T-cell reconstitution after alpha-beta-depleted transplantation in children (dated by TCRdb to 2015 to 2016). Concerning the study at large: Using TCR repertoire profiling, the study quantitatively followed how T-cell immune reconstitution unfolded in children after TCRalphabeta/CD19-depleted allogeneic hematopoietic cell transplantation.

CDR1 and CDR2, per the germline V gene, are SGHTA and FQGTGA. The CDR3 contains 13 residues, cysteine and phenylalanine counted. Here the CDR3 DNA is all that survives: 39 bases in frame from base 1. Between the V and J ends, shortened by 3 bases and 6 bases respectively, the junction contains 11 bases. Of note for this clonotype: What this receptor recognizes is not known. No much larger clone is present one base from it, and per-base qualities are unavailable.

The library was made by PCR. These reads were obtained on an Illumina HiSeq 2500. TCR libraries were prepared with molecular barcoding, using unique molecular identifiers to normalize TCRbeta repertoire quantification. TCRdb passed the public sequencing reads through fastp at Q25 and MiXCR, retaining productive beta sequences. Every distinct CDR3 protein forms one entry, paired with its most common genes and DNA. The sample records more than 60,000 distinct CDR3 sequences, approximately 7.4% of which are singletons. In total, the top ten clones hold about 2.3% of the sample. The sequencing used PBMCs from the stem cell graft donor, collected from the stem cell graft. The chain employs TRBV7-3 and TRBJ2-5, with TRBD1 tentatively as D gene (6 bases match). This TCR was recovered from a human donor who donated a stem cell graft to a child with acute lymphoblastic leukemia. The CDR3 protein sequence reads: CASSFSGEQTQYF. The nucleotide sequence reads TGTGCCAGCAGCTTTTCAGGGGAACAGACCCAGTACTTC.